This record looks at one T cell receptor (beta chain) sequence and its context. The antigen remains undetermined. TCRdb's table, derived via immunoSEQ multiplex PCR, lists solely in-frame clones and lacks some. This table holds roughly 130,000 clones, roughly 90% found once. This specimen comes from a study of PD-1 blockade in mismatch repair-deficient tumors. Whole-study context: All were previously treated, progressing patients with approximately 12 mismatch repair-deficient cancer types.

V dropped 3 bases and J dropped 3; count of bases not matched to a gene: 12. The CDR3 sequence is 19 residues long. Germline CDR1 MDHEN, CDR2 SYDVKM. Notes on the study in general: After pembrolizumab, tumor-resident clones rose rapidly, then generally contracted before radiologic responses.

Mismatch repair deficiency was confirmed in all patients, by PCR or immunohistochemistry. The TCR-sequenced patients were a few responders to pembrolizumab. The sequence derives from an adult with mismatch repair-deficient cancer. The source material was peripheral blood, sampled roughly 67 weeks after starting pembrolizumab. This chain uses TRBV28 with TRBJ2-2, with TRBD2 matching 11 bases. CDR3 in DNA: TGTGCCAGCAGTTTCGTATGGCGGGCTAGCGGGAGGTACACCGGGGAGCTGTTTTTT. This sequence encodes CASSFVWRASGRYTGELFF.